This is a list of T cell receptor beta chains from one sample in a study of CD8+ T cells in alopecia areata. Sequenced by immunoSEQ multiplex PCR; TCRdb stores in-frame clones only, minus some. The data contain 120,000 or so clones, around 50% of them singletons. Sequenced material: CD4+ T cells sorted from blood, taken at week 0. Receptors were obtained from a human donor with alopecia areata. Both conserved end residues are part of each CDR3. D genes are given only for firm matches. A row's size may be missing; if present it is once, few, many or a size class.

TRBD1 TRBJ1-1 TRBV27 - TGTGCCAGCAGTTCCCGGACAGGGTCCACTGAAGCTTTCTTT CASSSRTGSTEAFF
TRBD1 TRBJ2-4 TRBV6-1 - TGTGCCAGCAGTGAAGGGGGACAGGGCCCGGGAAGAGCCAAAAACATTCAGTACTTC CASSEGGQGPGRAKNIQYF
- TRBJ1-1 TRBV5-1 - TGCGCCAGCAGCTTGGCCCCAGGGCGGAACACTGAAGCTTTCTTT CASSLAPGRNTEAFF
- TRBJ2-1 TRBV4-2 - TGTGCCAGCAGCAAGGGGGGGTACTCCTACAATGAGCAGTTCTTC CASSKGGYSYNEQFF
- TRBJ1-1 TRBV29-1 - TGCAGCGTTGAGGGATACACTGAAGCTTTCTTT CSVEGYTEAFF
TRBD2 TRBJ2-7 TRBV19 - TGTGCCAGTAGTAGGGCTAGCGGCTACGAGCAGTACTTC CASSRASGYEQYF
- TRBJ1-6 TRBV5-1 - TGCGCCAGCAGCTTGGTGTCAGGCCAGGATTCACCCCTCCACTTT CASSLVSGQDSPLHF
TRBD1 TRBJ1-2 TRBV10-3 - TGTGCCATCAGCCCGGGACAGGGGGATGGCTACACCTTC CAISPGQGDGYTF
- TRBJ1-2 TRBV5-6 - TGTGCCAGCAGCTTGGATTGGCAGGGGCACACCTTC CASSLDWQGHTF
- TRBJ1-5 TRBV6-6 - TGTGCCAGCAGTTACTCGAGTCAGGGCAATCAGCCCCAGCATTTT CASSYSSQGNQPQHF
TRBD1 TRBJ2-3 TRBV19 - TGTGCCAGTACCCTACAGGGGGCCACAGATACGCAGTATTTT CASTLQGATDTQYF
- TRBJ2-2 TRBV19 - TGTGCCAGTAGCAGGAGGGGGGAGCTGTTTTTT CASSRRGELFF
TRBD2 TRBJ2-3 TRBV15 - TGTGCCACCAGCAGAGCTCGGGGGACTAGCGGGGTTAGCACAGATACGCAGTATTTT CATSRARGTSGVSTDTQYF
- TRBJ1-6 TRBV6-5 - TGTGCCAGCAGTTTATGGGGTCGCCGCGATAATTCACCCCTCCACTTT CASSLWGRRDNSPLHF
TRBD2 TRBJ2-3 TRBV5-4 once TGTGCCAGCACCCCTCCGCTAGCGGGAGGAATTGCAGATACGCAGTATTTT CASTPPLAGGIADTQYF
- TRBJ2-1 TRBV5-1 - TGCGCCAGCAGTGCGGAGCCGAACAATGAGCAGTTCTTC CASSAEPNNEQFF
- TRBJ1-1 TRBV27 - TGTGCCAGCAGTTTATCGGGGGGGGGCAGGAACACTGAAGCTTTCTTT CASSLSGGGRNTEAFF
TRBD1 TRBJ1-2 TRBV4-3 - TGCGCCAGCAGCCCCCTAACAGGGGGAGTCTATGGCTACACCTTC CASSPLTGGVYGYTF
- TRBJ2-3 TRBV28 - TGTGCCAGCAGTTTAGCCGACGGGACTGGCACAGATACGCAGTATTTT CASSLADGTGTDTQYF
- TRBJ2-6 TRBV14 - TGTGCCAGCAGCCAGGTAGTGGGCTTTGGGGCCAACGTCCTGACTTTC CASSQVVGFGANVLTF
- TRBJ2-5 TRBV5-4 - TGTGCCAGCAGCTTGCGCTTTTCTGCAGGGGAAGGAGAGACCCAGTACTTC CASSLRFSAGEGETQYF
- TRBJ2-6 TRBV6-5 few TGTGCCAGCAGGAGAAGCTCTGGGGCCAACGTCCTGACTTTC CASRRSSGANVLTF
- TRBJ1-6 TRBV9 - TGTGCCAGCAGCGCAAACAGTTCACCCCTCCACTTT CASSANSSPLHF
- TRBJ2-3 TRBV5-1 - TGCGCCAGCAGCATACAGGTAACAGATACGCAGTATTTT CASSIQVTDTQYF
- TRBJ2-2 TRBV18 - TGTGCCAGCTCACCCCCCGGCGGCGTCGCGAACACCGGGGAGCTGTTTTTT CASSPPGGVANTGELFF
TRBD1 TRBJ2-3 TRBV4-1 few TGCGCCAGCAGCCAAGATGAAGGGGGCCGGGATACGCAGTATTTT CASSQDEGGRDTQYF
- TRBJ2-3 TRBV5-4 - TGTGCCAGCAGCTTGGGGGGTTCGGACAGCACAGATACGCAGTATTTT CASSLGGSDSTDTQYF
TRBD2 TRBJ2-7 TRBV7-2 few TGTGCCAGCAGCTTAACCGGGACTAGCTTTTACGAGCAGTACTTC CASSLTGTSFYEQYF
- TRBJ1-2 TRBV7-9 - TGTGCCAGCAGTTCGTTGACCGGATATGGCTACACCTTC CASSSLTGYGYTF
- TRBJ1-2 TRBV18 - TGTGCCAGCTCACCTAGTGGGGAGCGGGGCTACACCTTC CASSPSGERGYTF
- TRBJ1-6 TRBV19 - TGTGCCAGTAGTACCGCTAATTCACCCCTCCACTTT CASSTANSPLHF
- TRBJ1-6 TRBV7-9 - TGTGCCAGCAGCCCCGAACAGGGAACTAATTCACCCCTCCACTTT CASSPEQGTNSPLHF
- TRBJ2-5 TRBV29-1 - TGCAGCGTTGAAAGGAGCGAGACCCAGTACTTC CSVERSETQYF
- TRBJ2-1 TRBV5-1 - TGCGCCAGCAGCTTCGCGGGGGCGAATGAGCAGTTCTTC CASSFAGANEQFF
- TRBJ1-5 TRBV28 - TGTGCCAGCAGAAGGAGCAATCAGCCCCAGCATTTT CASRRSNQPQHF
TRBD1 TRBJ2-4 TRBV7-9 - TGTGCCAGCAGCTTTGACAGGGGGCTGGGCAAAAACATTCAGTACTTC CASSFDRGLGKNIQYF
- TRBJ2-1 TRBV7-3 - TGTGCCAGCAGCTTAGAGCGGAACTCCTACAATGAGCAGTTCTTC CASSLERNSYNEQFF
- TRBJ1-4 TRBV27 - TGTGCCAGCAGTTACGGCGGCCAGTTCAATGAAAAACTGTTTTTT CASSYGGQFNEKLFF
TRBD2 TRBJ2-1 TRBV4-3 - TGCGCCAGCAGCCAAGACTTAGGAGTTAGCGGGTATGAGCAGTTCTTC CASSQDLGVSGYEQFF
- TRBJ1-4 TRBV29-1 once TGCAGCGTTGAAAGTCCCCGGGGTCTGTTTTTT CSVESPRGLFF
- TRBJ2-5 TRBV2 - TGTGCCAGCAGTGATAGAGAAGAGACCCAGTACTTC CASSDREETQYF
- TRBJ2-6 TRBV9 - TGTGCCAGCAGACCGGACAGCTCTGGGGCCAACGTCCTGACTTTC CASRPDSSGANVLTF
TRBD2 TRBJ2-2 TRBV4-1 few TGCGCCAGCAGCCAGGCCGGGACTAGCGGAACCGGGGAGCTGTTTTTT CASSQAGTSGTGELFF
- TRBJ2-5 TRBV19 - TGTGCCAGTAGTACCCGACTGAGGGAGACCCAGTACTTC CASSTRLRETQYF
- TRBJ2-3 TRBV5-1 - TGCGCCAGCAGCTTGGTAGGTTCTGACTCCTCGGATACGCAGTATTTT CASSLVGSDSSDTQYF